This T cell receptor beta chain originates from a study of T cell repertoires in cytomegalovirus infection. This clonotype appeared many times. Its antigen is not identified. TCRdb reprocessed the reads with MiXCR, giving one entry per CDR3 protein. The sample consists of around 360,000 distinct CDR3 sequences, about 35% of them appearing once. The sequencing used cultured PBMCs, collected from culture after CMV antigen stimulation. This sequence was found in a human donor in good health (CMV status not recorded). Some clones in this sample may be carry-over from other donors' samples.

The CDR3 DNA is TGTGCCAGCAGCTTAGTCCTGGGACAGGGGTTGGAGTGGAATTCACCCCTCCACTTT. Residues: CASSLVLGQGLEWNSPLHF. The rearrangement joins TRBV7-2 to TRBJ1-6, with 10 bases fitting TRBD1. The CDR3 is made up of 19 amino acids. V lost 1 base to trimming and J lost 7 bases; unmatched junction nucleotides: 13. Germline V gives CDR1 SGHTA, CDR2 FQGNSA.